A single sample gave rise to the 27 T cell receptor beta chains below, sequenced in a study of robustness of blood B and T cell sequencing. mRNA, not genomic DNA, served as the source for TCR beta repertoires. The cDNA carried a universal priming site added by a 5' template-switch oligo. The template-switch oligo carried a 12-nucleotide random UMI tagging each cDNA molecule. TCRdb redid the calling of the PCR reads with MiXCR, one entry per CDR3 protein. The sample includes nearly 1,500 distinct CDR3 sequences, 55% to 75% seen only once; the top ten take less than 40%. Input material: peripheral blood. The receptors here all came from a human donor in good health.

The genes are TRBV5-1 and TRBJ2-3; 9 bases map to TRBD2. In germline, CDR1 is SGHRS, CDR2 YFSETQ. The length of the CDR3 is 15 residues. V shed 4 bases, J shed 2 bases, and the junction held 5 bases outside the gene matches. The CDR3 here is CASSQTSGPTDTQYF. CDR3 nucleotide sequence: TGCGCCAGCAGCCAGACTAGCGGCCCCACAGATACGCAGTATTTT.

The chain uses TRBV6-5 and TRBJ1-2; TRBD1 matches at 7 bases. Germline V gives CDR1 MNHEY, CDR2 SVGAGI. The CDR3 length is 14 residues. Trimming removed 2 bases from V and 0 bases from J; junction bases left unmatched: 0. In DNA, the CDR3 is TGTGCCAGCAGTTACGGACAGGCTAACTATGGCTACACCTTC. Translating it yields CASSYGQANYGYTF.

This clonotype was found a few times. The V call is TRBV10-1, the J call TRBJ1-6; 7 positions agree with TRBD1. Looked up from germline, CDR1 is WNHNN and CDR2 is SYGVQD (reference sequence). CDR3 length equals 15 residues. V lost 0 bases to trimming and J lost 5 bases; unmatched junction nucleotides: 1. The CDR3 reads CASSESRGNNSPLHF. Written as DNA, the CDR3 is TGCGCCAGCAGTGAGTCCAGGGGGAATAATTCACCCCTCCACTTT.

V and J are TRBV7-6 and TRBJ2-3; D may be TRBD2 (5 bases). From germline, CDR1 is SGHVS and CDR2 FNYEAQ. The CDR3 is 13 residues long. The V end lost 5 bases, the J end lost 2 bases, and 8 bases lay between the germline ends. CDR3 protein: CASSPRDTDTQYF. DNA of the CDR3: TGTGCCAGCAGCCCCCGGGACACAGATACGCAGTATTTT.

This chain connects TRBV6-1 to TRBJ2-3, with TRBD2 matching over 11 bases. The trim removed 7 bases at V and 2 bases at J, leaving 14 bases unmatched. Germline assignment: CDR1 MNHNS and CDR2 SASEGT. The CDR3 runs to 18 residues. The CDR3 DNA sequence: TGTGCCAGCACCCCGGGGCTACTAGCGGGGGATCTCACAGATACGCAGTATTTT. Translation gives CASTPGLLAGDLTDTQYF.

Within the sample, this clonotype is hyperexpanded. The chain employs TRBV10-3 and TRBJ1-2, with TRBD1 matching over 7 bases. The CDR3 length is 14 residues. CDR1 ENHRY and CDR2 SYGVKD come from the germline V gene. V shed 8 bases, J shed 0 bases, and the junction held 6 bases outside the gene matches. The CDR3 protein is CAIGTAKANYGYTF. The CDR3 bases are TGTGCCATCGGGACAGCTAAAGCTAACTATGGCTACACCTTC.

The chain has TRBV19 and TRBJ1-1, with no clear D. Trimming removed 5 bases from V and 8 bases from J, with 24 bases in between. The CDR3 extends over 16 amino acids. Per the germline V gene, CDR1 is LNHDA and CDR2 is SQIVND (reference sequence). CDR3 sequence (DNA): TGTGCCAGTAGTTCGGATTCCTCCCGAAGGGTGCAGGAAGCTTTCTTT. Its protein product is CASSSDSSRRVQEAFF.

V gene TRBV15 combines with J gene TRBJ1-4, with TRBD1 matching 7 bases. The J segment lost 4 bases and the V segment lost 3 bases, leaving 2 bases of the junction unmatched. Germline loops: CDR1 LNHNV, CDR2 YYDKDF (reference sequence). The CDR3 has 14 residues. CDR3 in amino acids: CATSSNRGNEKLFF. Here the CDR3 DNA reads TGTGCCACCAGCAGCAACAGGGGTAATGAAAAACTGTTTTTT.

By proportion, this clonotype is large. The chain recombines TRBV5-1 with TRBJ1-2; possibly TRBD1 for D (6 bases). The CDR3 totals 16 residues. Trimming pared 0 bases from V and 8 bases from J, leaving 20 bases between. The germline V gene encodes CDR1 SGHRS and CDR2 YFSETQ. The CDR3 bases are TGCGCCAGCAGCTTGGTGGCGGGGGCGCCTTCTCAAGGCTACACCTTC. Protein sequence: CASSLVAGAPSQGYTF.

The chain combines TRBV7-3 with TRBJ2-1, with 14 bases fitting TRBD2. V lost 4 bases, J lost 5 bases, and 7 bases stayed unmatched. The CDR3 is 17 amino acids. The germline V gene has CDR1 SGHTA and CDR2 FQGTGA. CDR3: CASSSGLAGGLHNEQFF. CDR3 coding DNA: TGTGCCAGCAGCTCCGGACTAGCGGGGGGTTTACACAATGAGCAGTTCTTC.

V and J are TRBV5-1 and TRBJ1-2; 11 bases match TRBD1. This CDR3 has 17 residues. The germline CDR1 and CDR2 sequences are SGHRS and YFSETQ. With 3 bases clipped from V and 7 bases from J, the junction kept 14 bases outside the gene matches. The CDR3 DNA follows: TGCGCCAGCAGCTACACCGGGACAGGGGGAGGGATGTCTGGCTACACCTTC. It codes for CASSYTGTGGGMSGYTF. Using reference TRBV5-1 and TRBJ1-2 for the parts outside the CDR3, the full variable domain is KAGVTQTPRYLIKTRGQQVTLSCSPISGHRSVSWYQQTPGQGLQFLFEYFSETQRNKGNFPGRFSGRQFSNSRSEMNVSTLELGDSALYLCASSYTGTGGGMSGYTFGSGTRLTVV.

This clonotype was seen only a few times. CDR3 amino acids: CSVEEVVSHEAFF. The DNA for the CDR3 is TGCAGCGTTGAAGAGGTGGTCAGCCATGAAGCTTTCTTT. The chain is built from TRBV29-1 and TRBJ1-1; D is unresolved. The V and J ends lost 0 bases and 7 bases respectively, with 12 bases between them. The CDR3 spans 13 residues. Germline-derived CDR1 and CDR2 are SQVTM and ANQGSEA.

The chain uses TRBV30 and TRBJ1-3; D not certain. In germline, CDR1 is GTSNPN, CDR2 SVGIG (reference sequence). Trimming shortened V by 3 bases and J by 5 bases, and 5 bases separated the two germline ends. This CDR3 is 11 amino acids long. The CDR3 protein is CAWSDRNTIYF. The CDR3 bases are TGTGCCTGGAGCGACCGAAACACCATATATTTT.

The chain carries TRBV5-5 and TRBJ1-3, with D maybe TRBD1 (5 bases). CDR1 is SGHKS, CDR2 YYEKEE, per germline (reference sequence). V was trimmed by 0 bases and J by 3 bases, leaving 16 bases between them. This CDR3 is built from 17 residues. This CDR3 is CASSLVPRDIYGNTIYF. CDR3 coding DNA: TGTGCCAGCAGCTTGGTACCCAGGGATATTTATGGAAACACCATATATTTT.

CDR3 nucleotides: TGCAGTGCTTTGACCCAGCGGAGGGCAGATACGCAGTATTTT. Translated, it gives CSALTQRRADTQYF. The rearrangement links TRBV20-1 to TRBJ2-3; TRBD2 is a possible D gene (6 bases). Germline CDR1 and CDR2: DFQATT and SNEGSKA (reference sequence). The CDR3 is made up of 14 amino acids. V lost 5 bases and J lost 4, with 16 bases in between.

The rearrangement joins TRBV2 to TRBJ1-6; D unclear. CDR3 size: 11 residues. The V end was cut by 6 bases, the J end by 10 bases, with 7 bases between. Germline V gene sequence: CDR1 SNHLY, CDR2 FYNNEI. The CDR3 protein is CASRVGSPLHF. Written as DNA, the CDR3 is TGTGCCAGCAGGGTTGGATCACCCCTCCACTTT.

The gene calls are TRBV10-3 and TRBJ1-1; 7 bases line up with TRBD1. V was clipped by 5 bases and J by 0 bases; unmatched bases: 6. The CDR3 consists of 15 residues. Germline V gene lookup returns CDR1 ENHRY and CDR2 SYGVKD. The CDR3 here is CAISRGDSMNTEAFF. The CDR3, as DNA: TGTGCCATCAGTCGAGGGGACAGCATGAACACTGAAGCTTTCTTT.

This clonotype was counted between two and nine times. The CDR3 nucleotides read TGTGCCAGCAGTTACTTCACAGGAGCGGGCTACACCTTC. Translated: CASSYFTGAGYTF. This chain uses TRBV6-5 with TRBJ1-2; perhaps TRBD1 as D (5 bases). CDR3 length: 13 amino acids. Germline V gene sequence: CDR1 MNHEY, CDR2 SVGAGI. V was trimmed by 1 base and J by 8 bases, leaving 11 bases between them.

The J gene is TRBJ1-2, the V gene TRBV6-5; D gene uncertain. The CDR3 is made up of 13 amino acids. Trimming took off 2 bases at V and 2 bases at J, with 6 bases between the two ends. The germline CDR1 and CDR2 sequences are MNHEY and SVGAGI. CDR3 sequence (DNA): TGTGCCAGCAGTTACGACGGAAACTATGGCTACACCTTC. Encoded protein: CASSYDGNYGYTF.

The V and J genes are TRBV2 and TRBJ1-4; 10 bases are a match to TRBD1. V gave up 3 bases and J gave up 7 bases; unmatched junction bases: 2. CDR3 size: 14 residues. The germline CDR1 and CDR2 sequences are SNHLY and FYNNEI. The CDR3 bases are TGTGCCAGCAGTGATGGGACAGGGGTTGAAAAACTGTTTTTT. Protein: CASSDGTGVEKLFF.

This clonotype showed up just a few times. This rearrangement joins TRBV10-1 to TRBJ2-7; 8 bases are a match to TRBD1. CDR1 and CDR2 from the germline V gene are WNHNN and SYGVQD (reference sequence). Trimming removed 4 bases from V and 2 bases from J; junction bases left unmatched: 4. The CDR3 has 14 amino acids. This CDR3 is CASSAGQGAYEQYF. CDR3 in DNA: TGCGCCAGCAGTGCAGGACAGGGCGCCTACGAGCAGTACTTC.

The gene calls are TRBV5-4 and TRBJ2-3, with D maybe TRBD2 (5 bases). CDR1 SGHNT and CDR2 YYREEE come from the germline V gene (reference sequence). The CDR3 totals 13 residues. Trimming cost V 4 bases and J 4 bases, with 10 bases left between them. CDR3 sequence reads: CASSGTSPDTQYF. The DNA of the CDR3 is TGTGCCAGCAGCGGTACTAGTCCAGATACGCAGTATTTT.

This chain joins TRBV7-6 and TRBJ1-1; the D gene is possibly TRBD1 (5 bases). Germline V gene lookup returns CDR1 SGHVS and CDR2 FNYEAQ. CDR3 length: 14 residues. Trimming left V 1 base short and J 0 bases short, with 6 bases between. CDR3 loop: CASSLGGLNTEAFF. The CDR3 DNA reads TGTGCCAGCAGCTTAGGGGGCCTGAACACTGAAGCTTTCTTT.

The CDR3 reads CASSGQNYGYTF. CDR3 DNA: TGTGCCAGCAGTGGCCAGAACTATGGCTACACCTTC. The V and J genes are TRBV6-2 or TRBV6-3 and TRBJ1-2; D unresolved. The CDR3 spans 12 residues. The germline V gene encodes CDR1 MNHEY and CDR2 SVGEGT. V was pared by 5 bases and J by 2 bases, with 6 bases between.

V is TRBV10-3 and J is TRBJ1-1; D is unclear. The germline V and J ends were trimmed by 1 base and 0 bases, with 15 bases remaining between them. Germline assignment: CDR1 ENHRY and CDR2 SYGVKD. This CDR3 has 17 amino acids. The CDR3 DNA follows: TGTGCCATCAGTGAGTTCCTGGGGTCTGCCATGAACACTGAAGCTTTCTTT. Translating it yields CAISEFLGSAMNTEAFF.

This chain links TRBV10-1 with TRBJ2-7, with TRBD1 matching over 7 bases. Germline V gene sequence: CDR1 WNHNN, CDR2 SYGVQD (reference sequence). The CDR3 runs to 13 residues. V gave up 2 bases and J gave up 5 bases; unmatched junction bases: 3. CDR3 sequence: CASSETGEDEQYF. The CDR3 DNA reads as TGCGCCAGCAGTGAGACAGGGGAAGACGAGCAGTACTTC.

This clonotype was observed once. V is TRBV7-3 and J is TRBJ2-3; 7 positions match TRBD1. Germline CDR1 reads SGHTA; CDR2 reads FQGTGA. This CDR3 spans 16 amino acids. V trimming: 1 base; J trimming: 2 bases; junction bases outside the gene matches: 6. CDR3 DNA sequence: TGTGCCAGCAGCTTAATTGGGACAGCGAACACAGATACGCAGTATTTT. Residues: CASSLIGTANTDTQYF.